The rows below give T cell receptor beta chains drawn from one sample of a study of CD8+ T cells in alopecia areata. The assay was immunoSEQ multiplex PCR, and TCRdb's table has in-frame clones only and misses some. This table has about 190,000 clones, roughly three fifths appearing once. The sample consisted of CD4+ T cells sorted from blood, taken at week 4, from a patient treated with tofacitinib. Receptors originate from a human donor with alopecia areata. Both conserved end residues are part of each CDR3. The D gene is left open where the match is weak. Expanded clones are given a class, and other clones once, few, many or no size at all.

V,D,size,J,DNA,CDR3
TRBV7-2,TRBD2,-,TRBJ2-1,TGTGCCAGCAGCATACGGGAGGGGTCCTACAATGAGCAGTTCTTC,CASSIREGSYNEQFF
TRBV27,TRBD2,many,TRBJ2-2,TGTGCCAGCAGTTCCTCGGGACTAGCTGGCGGGGAGCTGTTTTTT,CASSSSGLAGGELFF
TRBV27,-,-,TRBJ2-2,TGTGCCAGCAGCCTGGACTCGATCACCGGGGAGCTGTTTTTT,CASSLDSITGELFF
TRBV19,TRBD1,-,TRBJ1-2,TGTGCCAGTACCACGACAGGGGAGGGTTCTGGCTACACCTTC,CASTTTGEGSGYTF
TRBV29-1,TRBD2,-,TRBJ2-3,TGCAGCGTCCGACTAGCGGGAGTGGTAACAGATACGCAGTATTTT,CSVRLAGVVTDTQYF
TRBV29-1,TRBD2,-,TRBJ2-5,TGCAGCGTTCCCCCACCCGGGACTAGTGAGGAGACCCAGTACTTC,CSVPPPGTSEETQYF
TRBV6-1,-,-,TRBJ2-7,TGTGCCAGCAGTGAACGCGTAGGATCTATCATCGGCGAGCAGTACTTC,CASSERVGSIIGEQYF
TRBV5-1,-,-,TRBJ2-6,TGCGCCAGCAGCCAGCAGGAGGCCAACGTCCTGACTTTC,CASSQQEANVLTF
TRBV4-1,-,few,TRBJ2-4,TGCGCCAGCAGCCAAGGAGAAAACATTCAGTACTTC,CASSQGENIQYF
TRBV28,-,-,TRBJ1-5,TGTGCCAGCATTCCCGGAGGGGGTCAGCCCCAGCATTTT,CASIPGGGQPQHF
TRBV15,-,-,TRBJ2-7,TGTGCCACCAGCAGAGATATAGGCGTATCGGGACGGACTCCCTACGAGCAGTACTTC,CATSRDIGVSGRTPYEQYF
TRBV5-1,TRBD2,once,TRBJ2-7,TGCGCCAGCAGGGGGGGACTAGCGGTGTCCTACGAGCAGTACTTC,CASRGGLAVSYEQYF
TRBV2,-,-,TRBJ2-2,TGTGCCAGCAGTGAGGACTCCTCGAACACCGGGGAGCTGTTTTTT,CASSEDSSNTGELFF
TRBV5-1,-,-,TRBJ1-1,TGCGCCAGTCGGCAAACCGAGGCGAACACTGAAGCTTTCTTT,CASRQTEANTEAFF
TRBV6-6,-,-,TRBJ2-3,TGTGCCAGCAGGACGGACAGCACAGATACGCAGTATTTT,CASRTDSTDTQYF
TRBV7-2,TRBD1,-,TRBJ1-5,TGTGCCAGCAGCCCACAGACAGGGGGCCTTCAGCCCCAGCATTTT,CASSPQTGGLQPQHF
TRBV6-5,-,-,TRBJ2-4,TGTGCCAGCAGGAAGGCAGCCAAAAACATTCAGTACTTC,CASRKAAKNIQYF
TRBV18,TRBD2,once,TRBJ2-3,TGTGCCAGCTCCCCAATGACTAGCGGGAGTTACACAGATACGCAGTATTTT,CASSPMTSGSYTDTQYF
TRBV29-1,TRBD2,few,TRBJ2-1,TGCAGCGTTGAAGGCGGGACTAGCGGGAGTCGTGAGCAGTTCTTC,CSVEGGTSGSREQFF
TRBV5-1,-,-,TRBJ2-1,TGCGCCAGCAGCTTGGCCGGAGGATCTAGCCCCAACAATGAGCAGTTCTTC,CASSLAGGSSPNNEQFF
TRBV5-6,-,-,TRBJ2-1,TGTGCCAGCAGCCCCCTTGATCTCTCCTACAATGAGCAGTTCTTC,CASSPLDLSYNEQFF
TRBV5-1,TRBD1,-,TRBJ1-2,TGCGCCAGCAGCCTCTCGGGACAGAACTATGGCTACACCTTC,CASSLSGQNYGYTF
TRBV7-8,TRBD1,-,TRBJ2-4,TGTGCCAGCAGCTTAGAACAGGGGTTACTAGCCAAAAACATTCAGTACTTC,CASSLEQGLLAKNIQYF
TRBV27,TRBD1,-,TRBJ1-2,TGTGCCAGCAGTTCATTGGGGCAGGGGGATTATGGCTACACCTTC,CASSSLGQGDYGYTF
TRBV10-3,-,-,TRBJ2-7,TGTGCCATCAGCGGGAGCTCCTACGAGCAGTACTTC,CAISGSSYEQYF
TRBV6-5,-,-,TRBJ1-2,TGTGCCAGCAGAAGGGGACGGACCTATGGCTACACCTTC,CASRRGRTYGYTF
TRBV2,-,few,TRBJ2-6,TGTGCCAGCAGTGTGTACTCTGGGGCCAACGTCCTGACTTTC,CASSVYSGANVLTF
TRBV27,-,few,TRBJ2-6,TGTGCCAGCAGTTCTGCGGGTGCAGGGGCCAACGTCCTGACTTTC,CASSSAGAGANVLTF
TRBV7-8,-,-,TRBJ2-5,TGTGCCAGCAGCTCGACGGGACGCGGTGTAATGTCCCAGTACTTC,CASSSTGRGVMSQYF
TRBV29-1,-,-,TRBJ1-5,TGCAGCGTTGAATTGCAGGGCCAGCCCCAGCATTTT,CSVELQGQPQHF
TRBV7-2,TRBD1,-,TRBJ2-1,TGTGCCAGCAGCTTGGACAGGCTCAATGAGCAGTTCTTC,CASSLDRLNEQFF
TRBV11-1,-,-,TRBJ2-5,TGTGCCAGCAGCTTAGTCGGAGGGAGAGAGACCCAGTACTTC,CASSLVGGRETQYF